This TCR beta chain was captured in a study of T cell repertoires in cytomegalovirus infection. MiXCR, run by TCRdb on the reads, gives a single entry per CDR3 protein. The table includes 450,000 to 650,000 distinct CDR3 sequences, more than 25% detected once. CDR1 and CDR2 (germline): LGHDT, YNNKEL (reference sequence). There are 16 residues in the CDR3. V was clipped by 3 bases and J by 4 bases; unmatched bases: 6. This clonotype occurred a few times. The sequence was obtained from a human donor in good health (CMV status not recorded). Some clones in this sample may be carry-over from other donors' samples. Sequencing used PBMCs. The rearrangement links TRBV3-1 to TRBJ2-2, with TRBD2 identical over 9 bases. CDR3 nucleotides: TGTGCCAGCAGCCATGAGGGAGCGGGAGGCACCGGGGAGCTGTTTTTT. It codes for CASSHEGAGGTGELFF.